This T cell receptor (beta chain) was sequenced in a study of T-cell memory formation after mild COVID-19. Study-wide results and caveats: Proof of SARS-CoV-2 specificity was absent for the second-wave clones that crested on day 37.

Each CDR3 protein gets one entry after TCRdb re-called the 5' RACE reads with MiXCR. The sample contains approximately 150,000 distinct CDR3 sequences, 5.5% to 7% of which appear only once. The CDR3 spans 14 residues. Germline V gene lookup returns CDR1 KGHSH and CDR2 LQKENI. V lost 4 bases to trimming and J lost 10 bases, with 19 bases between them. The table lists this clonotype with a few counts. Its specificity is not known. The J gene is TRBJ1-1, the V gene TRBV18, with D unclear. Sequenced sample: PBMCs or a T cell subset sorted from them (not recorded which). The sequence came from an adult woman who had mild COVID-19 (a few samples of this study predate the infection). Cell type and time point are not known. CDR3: CASSQGRSSMPAFF. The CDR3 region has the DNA TGTGCCAGCTCACAAGGACGGTCGTCCATGCCAGCTTTCTTT. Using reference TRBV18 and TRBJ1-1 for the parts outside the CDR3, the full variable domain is NAGVMQNPRHLVRRRGQEARLRCSPMKGHSHVYWYRQLPEEGLKFMVYLQKENIIDESGMPKERFSAEFPKEGPSILRIQQVVRGDSAAYFCASSQGRSSMPAFFGQGTRLTVV.